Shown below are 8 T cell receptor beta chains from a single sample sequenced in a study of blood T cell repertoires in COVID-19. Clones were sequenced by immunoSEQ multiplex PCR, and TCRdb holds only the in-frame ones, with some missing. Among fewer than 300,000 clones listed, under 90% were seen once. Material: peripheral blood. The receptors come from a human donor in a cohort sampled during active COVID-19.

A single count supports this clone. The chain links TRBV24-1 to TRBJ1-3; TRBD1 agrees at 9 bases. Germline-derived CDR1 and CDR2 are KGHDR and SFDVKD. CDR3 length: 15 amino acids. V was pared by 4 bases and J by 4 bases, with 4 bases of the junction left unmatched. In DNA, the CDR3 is TGTGCCACCAGTGAAGGACAGGGGCCGGGAAACACCATATATTTT. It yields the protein CATSEGQGPGNTIYF.

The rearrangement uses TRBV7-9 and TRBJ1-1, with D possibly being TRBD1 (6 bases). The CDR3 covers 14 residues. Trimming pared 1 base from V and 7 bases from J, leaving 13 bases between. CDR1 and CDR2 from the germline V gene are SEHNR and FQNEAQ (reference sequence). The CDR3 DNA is TGTGCCAGCAGCTTAGGAGCGGGGGCTGGTGAAGCTTTCTTT. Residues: CASSLGAGAGEAFF. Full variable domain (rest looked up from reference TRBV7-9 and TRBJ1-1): DTGVSQNPRHKITKRGQNVTFRCDPISEHNRLYWYRQTLGQGPEFLTYFQNEAQLEKSRLLSDRFSAERPKGSFSTLEIQRTEQGDSAMYLCASSLGAGAGEAFFGQGTRLTVV.

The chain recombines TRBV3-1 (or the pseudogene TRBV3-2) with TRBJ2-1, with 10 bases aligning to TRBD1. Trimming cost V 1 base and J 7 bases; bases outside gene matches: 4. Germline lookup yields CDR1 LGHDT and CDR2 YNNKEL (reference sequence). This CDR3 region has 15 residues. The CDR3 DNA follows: TGTGCCAGCAGCCAAGTCCAGGGACAGGGGAATGAGCAGTTCTTC. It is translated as CASSQVQGQGNEQFF.

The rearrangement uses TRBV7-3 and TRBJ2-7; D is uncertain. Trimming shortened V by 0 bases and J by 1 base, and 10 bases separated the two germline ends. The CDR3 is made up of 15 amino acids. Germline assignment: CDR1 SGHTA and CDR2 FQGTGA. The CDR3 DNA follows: TGTGCCAGCAGCTTAACCCCTGGCGGTTCCTACGAGCAGTACTTC. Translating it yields CASSLTPGGSYEQYF.

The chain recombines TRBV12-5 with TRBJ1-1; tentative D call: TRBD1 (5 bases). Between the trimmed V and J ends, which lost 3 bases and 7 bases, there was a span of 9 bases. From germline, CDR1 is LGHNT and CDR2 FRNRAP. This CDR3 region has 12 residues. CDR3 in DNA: TGTGCTAGTGGTTTTCTCAGGGATGAAGCTTTCTTT. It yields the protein CASGFLRDEAFF.

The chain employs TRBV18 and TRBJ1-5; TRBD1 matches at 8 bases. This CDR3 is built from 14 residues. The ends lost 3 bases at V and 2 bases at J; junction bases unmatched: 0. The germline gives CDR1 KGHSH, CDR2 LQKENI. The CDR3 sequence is CASSPGQGNQPQHF. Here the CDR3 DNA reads TGTGCCAGCTCACCGGGACAGGGCAATCAGCCCCAGCATTTT.

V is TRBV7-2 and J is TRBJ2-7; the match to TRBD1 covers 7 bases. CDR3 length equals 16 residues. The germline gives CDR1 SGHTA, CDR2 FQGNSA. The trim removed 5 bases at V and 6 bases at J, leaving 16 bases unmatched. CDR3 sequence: CASSTRPKTGFFEQYF. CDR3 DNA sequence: TGTGCCAGCAGCACTCGGCCGAAGACAGGGTTTTTCGAGCAGTACTTC.

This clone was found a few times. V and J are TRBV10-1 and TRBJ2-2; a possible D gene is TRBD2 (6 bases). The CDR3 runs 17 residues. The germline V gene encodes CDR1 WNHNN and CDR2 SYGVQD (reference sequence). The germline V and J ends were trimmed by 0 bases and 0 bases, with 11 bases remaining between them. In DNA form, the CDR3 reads TGCGCCAGCAGTGAGTCCCGGGGGAACCCGAACACCGGGGAGCTGTTTTTT. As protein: CASSESRGNPNTGELFF.